This T cell receptor (beta chain) appears in the sequencing data of a study of cytomegalovirus exposure and HLA in healthy donors. The study ran its PCR with 60 Vbeta and 13 Jbeta primers. Assay used: immunoSEQ multiplex PCR; TCRdb lists only in-frame clones, some missing. The sample holds 100,000 to 150,000 clones, 75% to 90% seen once. To note about this clone: Its antigen is unknown.

General observations from the study: Later analysis identified a missense DCLRE1C variant that was linked to TCR beta V- and J-gene trimming. The authors enumerated 164 TCR beta chains as linked to cytomegalovirus.

The CDR3 sequence is 15 residues long. Trimming cost V 5 bases and J 0 bases, with 12 bases left between them. Germline V gives CDR1 SEHNR, CDR2 FQNEAQ (reference sequence). The sample was PBMCs. The sequence was obtained from a man aged 18 to 29 in good health and CMV-seropositive. The chain links TRBV7-9 to TRBJ2-3, with D possibly matching TRBD2 (6 bases). In nucleotides, the CDR3 is TGTGCCAGCAGCCCTGGACTAACTAGCACAGATACGCAGTATTTT. It encodes CASSPGLTSTDTQYF. Based on the CDR3 plus reference TRBV7-9 and TRBJ2-3, the full variable domain is DTGVSQNPRHKITKRGQNVTFRCDPISEHNRLYWYRQTLGQGPEFLTYFQNEAQLEKSRLLSDRFSAERPKGSFSTLEIQRTEQGDSAMYLCASSPGLTSTDTQYFGPGTRLTVL.